A selection of T cell receptor beta chains follows, all from one sample in a study of T cell responses to AZD1222 COVID-19 vaccine. TCRdb's table, derived via immunoSEQ multiplex PCR, lists solely in-frame clones and lacks some. The repertoire holds around 200,000 clones, approximately 86% seen once, with 0.49% in the top ten. The sequenced sample was peripheral blood, obtained on day 0 of AZD1222 vaccination. These receptors were collected from an adult in good health. Both conserved end residues are part of each CDR3. D genes are given only for firm matches. Clone sizes are given selectively: once, few, many, or a class where the clone is expanded.

clone size | J gene | D gene | V gene | CDR3 protein | CDR3 DNA
few | TRBJ1-6 | NA | TRBV27 | CASSLGAPGNSPLHF | TGTGCCAGCAGTTTAGGAGCACCTGGAAATTCACCCCTCCACTTT
once | TRBJ1-6 | NA | TRBV21-1 | CASSITRGNNSPLHF | TGTGCCAGCAGCATAACCAGGGGAAATAATTCACCCCTCCACTTT
NA | TRBJ2-3 | TRBD2 | TRBV6-1 | CASSDLAGGTDTQYF | TGTGCCAGCAGTGACCTAGCGGGAGGCACAGATACGCAGTATTTT
NA | TRBJ1-1 | NA | TRBV5-4 | CASSLAKGMNTEAFF | TGTGCCAGCAGCTTGGCCAAGGGGATGAACACTGAAGCTTTCTTT
NA | TRBJ2-5 | TRBD2 | TRBV11-2 | CASSFKVAGAGETQYF | TGTGCCAGCAGCTTTAAGGTAGCGGGGGCCGGAGAGACCCAGTACTTC
NA | TRBJ2-3 | NA | TRBV25-1 | CASSEFWDTQYF | TGTGCCAGCAGTGAATTTTGGGATACGCAGTATTTT
NA | TRBJ2-1 | NA | TRBV6-6 | CASGGQRDEQFF | TGTGCCAGCGGGGGGCAAAGGGATGAGCAGTTCTTC
NA | TRBJ2-4 | NA | TRBV7-9 | CASSLAGAKNIQYF | TGTGCCAGCAGCTTAGCCGGAGCCAAAAACATTCAGTACTTC
few | TRBJ2-7 | TRBD1 | TRBV9 | CASSDKDRGLDEQYF | TGTGCCAGCAGCGATAAGGACAGGGGGCTCGACGAGCAGTACTTC
NA | TRBJ1-1 | NA | TRBV5-1 | CASSLVGTEAFF | TGCGCCAGCAGCTTGGTGGGCACTGAAGCTTTCTTT
NA | TRBJ2-5 | NA | TRBV30 | CAWSVQGLETQYF | TGTGCCTGGAGTGTACAGGGTTTAGAGACCCAGTACTTC
NA | TRBJ2-3 | TRBD2 | TRBV10-1 | CASSGTRLAGGLRTQYF | TGCGCCAGCAGTGGCACCCGACTAGCGGGAGGGCTCAGGACGCAGTATTTT
NA | TRBJ2-7 | NA | TRBV6-5 | CASSFDRTYEQYF | TGTGCCAGCAGTTTCGACAGAACCTACGAGCAGTACTTC
NA | TRBJ1-5 | NA | TRBV20-1 | CSAALNQPQHF | TGCAGTGCCGCCCTTAATCAGCCCCAGCATTTT
NA | TRBJ1-5 | NA | TRBV3-1/TRBV3-2 | CASSQRALSPQHF | TGTGCCAGCAGCCAAAGGGCCCTATCGCCCCAGCATTTT
NA | TRBJ2-7 | TRBD2 | TRBV18 | CASSTGLAIDEQYF | TGTGCCAGCTCAACGGGACTAGCGATAGACGAGCAGTACTTC
NA | TRBJ1-4 | NA | TRBV5-1 | CASSFGVTNEKLFF | TGCGCCAGCAGCTTTGGGGTAACTAATGAAAAACTGTTTTTT
NA | TRBJ2-2 | TRBD1 | TRBV18 | CASSPQGQGPHPGELFF | TGTGCCAGCTCACCACAAGGACAGGGCCCACACCCCGGGGAGCTGTTTTTT
few | TRBJ1-5 | NA | TRBV6-5 | CASSPRTNYQPQHF | TGTGCCAGCAGTCCAAGGACAAACTATCAGCCCCAGCATTTT
NA | TRBJ2-7 | NA | TRBV6-1 | CASSESGTYEQYF | TGTGCCAGCAGTGAGTCTGGGACCTACGAGCAGTACTTC
NA | TRBJ2-3 | NA | TRBV7-8 | CASSLGPRTDTQYF | TGTGCCAGCAGCTTGGGACCCCGCACAGATACGCAGTATTTT
NA | TRBJ1-3 | NA | TRBV5-6 | CASSLVSIGNTIYF | TGTGCCAGCAGCTTGGTGTCGATTGGAAACACCATATATTTT
few | TRBJ1-1 | NA | TRBV7-2 | CASSSTKGTEAFF | TGTGCCAGCAGCTCAACCAAGGGCACTGAAGCTTTCTTT
NA | TRBJ1-3 | NA | TRBV3-1/TRBV3-2 | CASSQENRRYTIYF | TGTGCCAGCAGCCAAGAGAACCGGAGGTACACCATATATTTT
NA | TRBJ2-6 | TRBD2 | TRBV5-1 | CASSPWEGSGANVLTF | TGCGCCAGCAGCCCCTGGGAGGGATCTGGGGCCAACGTCCTGACTTTC
NA | TRBJ1-2 | NA | TRBV6-5 | CASTPRATGRGGYTF | TGTGCCAGCACACCGAGGGCTACAGGGCGGGGTGGCTACACCTTC
NA | TRBJ2-1 | NA | TRBV5-1 | CASSSTGEQFF | TGCGCCAGCAGCAGTACAGGAGAGCAGTTCTTC
NA | TRBJ1-1 | NA | TRBV28 | CASSLPGTTEAFF | TGTGCCAGCAGTTTGCCGGGGACCACTGAAGCTTTCTTT
NA | TRBJ2-1 | TRBD2 | TRBV5-5 | CASSLVSGSYNEQFF | TGTGCCAGCAGCTTGGTAAGCGGGAGTTACAATGAGCAGTTCTTC
once | TRBJ2-7 | NA | TRBV6-5 | CASSPRAVLNEQYF | TGTGCCAGCAGCCCAAGGGCAGTCCTGAACGAGCAGTACTTC
NA | TRBJ1-2 | NA | TRBV3-1/TRBV3-2 | CASSPDTYHGYTF | TGTGCCAGCAGCCCTGACACTTACCATGGCTACACCTTC
NA | TRBJ1-5 | NA | TRBV11-3 | CASSSRKGAVNQPQHF | TGTGCCAGCAGCTCCCGTAAAGGGGCGGTCAATCAGCCCCAGCATTTT
few | TRBJ2-5 | TRBD1 | TRBV24-1 | CATSDLGGQEKEETQYF | TGTGCCACCAGTGATTTGGGAGGACAGGAAAAAGAAGAGACCCAGTACTTC
NA | TRBJ2-1 | NA | TRBV11-1 | CASSSPPGTNEQFF | TGTGCCAGCAGCTCCCCGCCCGGCACCAATGAGCAGTTCTTC
NA | TRBJ1-6 | NA | TRBV5-1 | CASSAMDGANSPLHF | TGCGCCAGCAGCGCCATGGATGGGGCCAATTCACCCCTCCACTTT
NA | TRBJ1-2 | NA | TRBV7-9 | CASSYRTYGYTF | TGTGCCAGCAGTTATCGCACATATGGCTACACCTTC
NA | TRBJ2-7 | TRBD1 | TRBV15 | CATSRGGTGGREQYF | TGTGCCACCAGCAGGGGAGGGACAGGGGGCAGAGAGCAGTACTTC
NA | TRBJ2-2 | TRBD2 | TRBV5-4 | CASSPPGGTGELFF | TGTGCCAGCAGCCCACCGGGGGGCACCGGGGAGCTGTTTTTT
NA | TRBJ2-7 | NA | TRBV18 | CASSPEGPTSGQYF | TGTGCCAGCTCACCGGAGGGGCCCACGAGTGGGCAGTACTTC
NA | TRBJ2-1 | TRBD2 | TRBV3-1/TRBV3-2 | CASSPIGGRSSYNEQFF | TGTGCCAGCAGTCCCATAGGCGGGAGGAGCTCCTACAATGAGCAGTTCTTC
NA | TRBJ2-7 | NA | TRBV10-3 | CAISSGSEQYF | TGTGCCATCAGTAGCGGATCCGAGCAGTACTTC